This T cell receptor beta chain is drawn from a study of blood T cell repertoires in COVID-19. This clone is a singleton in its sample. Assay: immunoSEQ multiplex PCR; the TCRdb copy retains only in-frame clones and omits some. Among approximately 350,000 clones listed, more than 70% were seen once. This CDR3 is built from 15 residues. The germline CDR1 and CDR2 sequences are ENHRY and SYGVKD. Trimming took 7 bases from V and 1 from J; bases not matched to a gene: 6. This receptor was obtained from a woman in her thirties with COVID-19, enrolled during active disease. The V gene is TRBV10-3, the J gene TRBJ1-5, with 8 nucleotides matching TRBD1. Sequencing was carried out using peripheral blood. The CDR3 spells CAINGQGISNQPQHF. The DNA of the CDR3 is TGTGCCATCAACGGACAGGGAATAAGCAATCAGCCCCAGCATTTT.